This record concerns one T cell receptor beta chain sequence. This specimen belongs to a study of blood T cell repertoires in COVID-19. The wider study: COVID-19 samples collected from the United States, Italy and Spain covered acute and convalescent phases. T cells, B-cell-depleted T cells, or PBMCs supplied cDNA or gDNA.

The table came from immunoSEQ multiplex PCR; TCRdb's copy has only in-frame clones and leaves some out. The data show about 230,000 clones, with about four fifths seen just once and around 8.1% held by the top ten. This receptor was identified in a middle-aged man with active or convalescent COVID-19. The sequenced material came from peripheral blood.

Written as DNA, the CDR3 is TGTGCCAGCAGTTGGGACAGGGACACTGAAGCTTTCTTT. Encoded protein: CASSWDRDTEAFF. The V call is TRBV6-6, the J call TRBJ1-1; 9 positions match TRBD1. CDR3 size: 13 residues. Germline V lookup: CDR1 MNHNY, CDR2 SVGAGI (reference sequence). J lost 3 bases, V lost 4 bases, and 0 bases had no gene match.